What follows is one TCR beta chain and its context. Its antigen is unidentified. The primer mix had 60 Vbeta and 13 Jbeta primers. The table came from immunoSEQ multiplex PCR; TCRdb's copy has only in-frame clones and leaves some out. Of 150,000 to 160,000 clones in the sample, roughly 81% are singletons; the top ten hold 2.3%. Trimming at V came to 1 base and at J to 7 bases, leaving 6 bases not matched to a gene. Germline-derived CDR1 and CDR2 are LNHDA and SQIVND (reference sequence). The CDR3 has 15 residues. This sample is drawn from a study of cytomegalovirus exposure and HLA in healthy donors. Across the whole study: An early data release held tens of millions of unique TCRs from HLA-typed donors.

General study points: Later on, an analysis showed TCR association rates differing by HLA locus, with DRB1 the most and HLA-C the fewest. Three CMV-associated chains proved CMV antigen-specific in vitro. Segments of the TCR beta V type were, in most cases, productive about 90% or about 30% of the time in an earlier analysis.

The origin of this receptor is a woman younger than 35 in good health and CMV-seronegative. The genes are TRBV19 and TRBJ1-2, with 10 bases matching TRBD1. The sample comprised PBMCs. CDR3 sequence (DNA): TGTGCCAGTAGTATAGTGACAGGGGGCAGGATTGGCTACACCTTC. It translates to CASSIVTGGRIGYTF.